This passage covers 14 T cell receptor beta chains from one sample sequenced in a study of cytomegalovirus exposure and HLA in healthy donors. PCR amplification relied on 60 Vbeta primers (plus 13 Jbeta primers). Libraries were prepared by immunoSEQ multiplex PCR; TCRdb keeps only in-frame clonotypes and omits some of them. The sample lists some 85,000 clones, under 80% occurring once. The sample consisted of PBMCs. These receptors all stem from a man between 18 and 35 years old in good health and CMV-seropositive.

The chain uses TRBV4-1 and TRBJ1-3, with D uncertain. Trimming cost V 3 bases and J 4 bases, with 4 bases left between them. The germline CDR1 and CDR2 sequences are MGHRA and YSYEKL. This CDR3 region has 12 residues. CDR3 amino acids: CASSHPGNTIYF. The CDR3 DNA reads TGCGCCAGCAGCCACCCGGGAAACACCATATATTTT.

The J gene is TRBJ1-5, the V gene TRBV21-1; TRBD1, the table's D call, lacks a check against the DNA. TRBV21-1 corresponds to a pseudogene. The CDR3 consists of 20 residues. The CDR3 sequence: CASSKRGLHRGWYSNQPQHF. The CDR3 bases are TGTGCCAGCAGCAAAAGGGGCCTCCACAGGGGATGGTATAGCAATCAGCCCCAGCATTTT.

The chain is built from TRBV19 and TRBJ1-5; the match to TRBD1 covers 9 bases. Looked up from germline, CDR1 is LNHDA and CDR2 is SQIVND (reference sequence). J was trimmed by 10 bases and V by 5 bases; bases with no gene match: 9. This CDR3 has 14 amino acids. The CDR3 sequence is CASSPRDRAGPQHF. DNA for the CDR3: TGTGCCAGTAGTCCGAGGGACAGGGCCGGTCCCCAGCATTTT. The variable domain in full, completed from reference TRBV19 and TRBJ1-5, reads DGGITQSPKYLFRKEGQNVTLSCEQNLNHDAMYWYRQDPGQGLRLIYYSQIVNDFQKGDIAEGYSVSREKKESFPLTVTSAQKNPTAFYLCASSPRDRAGPQHFGDGTRLSIL.

In this sample, this clone turned up once. The V gene is TRBV4-1, the J gene TRBJ2-7; D unclear. The length of the CDR3 is 17 residues. The V and J ends lost 0 bases and 0 bases respectively, with 15 bases between them. Germline CDR1 is MGHRA and CDR2 is YSYEKL. In DNA, the CDR3 is TGCGCCAGCAGCCAAGACACGACCCGCGGAATCTCCTACGAGCAGTACTTC. It translates to CASSQDTTRGISYEQYF.

V gene TRBV13 combines with J gene TRBJ1-5; D possibly corresponds to TRBD1 (5 bases). The CDR3 spans 13 residues. Trimming removed 0 bases from V and 5 bases from J, with 5 bases in between. Germline-derived CDR1 and CDR2 are PRHDT and FYEKMQ (reference sequence). The CDR3 coding sequence is TGTGCCAGCAGCTTAGGCAGGGATCAGCCCCAGCATTTT. Protein product: CASSLGRDQPQHF. The variable domain in full, with the rest retrieved from reference TRBV13 and TRBJ1-5, is AAGVIQSPRHLIKEKRETATLKCYPIPRHDTVYWYQQGPGQDPQFLISFYEKMQSDKGSIPDRFSAQQFSDYHSELNMSSLELGDSALYFCASSLGRDQPQHFGDGTRLSIL.

This CDR3 is CASSLYEGAAFF. CDR3 sequence (DNA): TGCGCCAGCAGCTTGTATGAGGGAGCAGCTTTCTTT. This chain joins TRBV5-1 and TRBJ1-1, with D unresolved. The CDR3 is 12 amino acids. V lost 1 base and J lost 10, with 11 bases in between. CDR1 is SGHRS, CDR2 YFSETQ, per germline.

The chain links TRBV7-6 to TRBJ1-1, with D unresolved. This CDR3 has 14 amino acids. V gave up 4 bases and J gave up 5 bases, with 14 bases separating them. Per the germline V gene, CDR1 is SGHVS and CDR2 is FNYEAQ. The CDR3 DNA reads TGTGCCAGCAGCTCCGCCGGTGGTCGTACTGAAGCTTTCTTT. Protein product: CASSSAGGRTEAFF.

The chain is built from TRBV6-5 and TRBJ2-7; maybe TRBD2 (7 bases). Trimming removed 0 bases at V and 2 bases at J, with 11 bases between. Germline V CDR1 and CDR2: MNHEY, SVGAGI. CDR3 length: 15 amino acids. CDR3 sequence (DNA): TGTGCCAGCAGTTACTCGTCCGGGGGGCCCTACGAGCAGTACTTC. Translated, it gives CASSYSSGGPYEQYF.

The V and J genes are TRBV10-3 and TRBJ2-1; 7 bases match TRBD2. The trim removed 6 bases at V and 2 bases at J, leaving 10 bases unmatched. Germline CDR1 reads ENHRY; CDR2 reads SYGVKD. This CDR3 is 16 amino acids long. The CDR3, as DNA: TGTGCCATCAGGGGCAGTGGCGGGAGTACCTACAATGAGCAGTTCTTC. Amino acid sequence: CAIRGSGGSTYNEQFF.

The genes are TRBV5-1 and TRBJ1-1; no reliable D call. Trimming stripped 4 bases from V and 8 bases from J, with 15 bases between. This CDR3 comprises 13 residues. Germline CDR1 is SGHRS and CDR2 is YFSETQ. Written as DNA, the CDR3 is TGCGCCAGCAGCCCCGGGCCCGGGAAGGAAGCTTTCTTT. The encoded protein is CASSPGPGKEAFF.

The sample holds a few counts of this clone. J is TRBJ2-7 and V is TRBV11-2; a possible D gene is TRBD1 (5 bases). The CDR3 has 14 residues. CDR1 and CDR2 from the germline V gene are SGHAT and FQNNGV. Trimming removed 1 base at V and 7 bases at J, with 14 bases between. CDR3 DNA sequence: TGTGCCAGCAGCTTAGCTTACCGGACACATGAGCAGTACTTC. Its protein is CASSLAYRTHEQYF.

This clone occurred a few times. The chain has TRBV7-8 and TRBJ2-7, with 9 bases that match TRBD1. The germline CDR1 and CDR2 sequences are SGHVS and FQNEAQ. This CDR3 has 16 residues. With 1 base clipped from V and 1 base from J, the junction kept 5 bases outside the gene matches. CDR3 amino acids: CASSLGPTGGSYEQYF. CDR3 DNA: TGTGCCAGCAGCTTAGGGCCGACAGGGGGGTCCTACGAGCAGTACTTC.

The chain employs TRBV4-1 and TRBJ2-2, with 14 bases that match TRBD2. Per germline, CDR1 MGHRA and CDR2 YSYEKL. The ends lost 0 bases at V and 7 bases at J; junction bases unmatched: 10. The CDR3 length is 19 residues. The CDR3 nucleotides are TGCGCCAGCAGCCAAGATCTGAGACTAGCGGGAGGGCGGGGCGGGGAGCTGTTTTTT. Its protein product is CASSQDLRLAGGRGGELFF.

This clone was seen just once. This chain connects TRBV2 to TRBJ2-5; D is ambiguous. This CDR3 has 11 residues. Trimming removed 7 bases at V and 2 bases at J, with 5 bases between. Germline V lookup: CDR1 SNHLY, CDR2 FYNNEI. The CDR3 protein is CASTGQETQYF. In DNA form, the CDR3 reads TGTGCCAGCACAGGTCAAGAGACCCAGTACTTC.